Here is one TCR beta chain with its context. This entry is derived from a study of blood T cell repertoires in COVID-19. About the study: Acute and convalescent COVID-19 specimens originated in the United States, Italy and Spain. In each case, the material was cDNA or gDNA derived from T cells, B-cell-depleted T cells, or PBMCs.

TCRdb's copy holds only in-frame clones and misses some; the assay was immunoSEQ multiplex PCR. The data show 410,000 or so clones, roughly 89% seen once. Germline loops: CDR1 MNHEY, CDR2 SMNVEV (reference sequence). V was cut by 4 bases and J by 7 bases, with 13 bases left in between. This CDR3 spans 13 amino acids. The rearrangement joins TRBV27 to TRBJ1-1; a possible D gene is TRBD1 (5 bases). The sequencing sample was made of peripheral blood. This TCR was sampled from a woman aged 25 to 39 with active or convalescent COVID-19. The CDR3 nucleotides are TGTGCCAGCAGTTCCAGCGGGACCCGTGAAGCTTTCTTT. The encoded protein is CASSSSGTREAFF.